Given below is one T cell receptor beta chain in context. This same CDR3 is encoded by further DNA sequences in the sample. V was clipped by 0 bases and J by 8 bases, with 6 bases between them. The CDR3 is made up of 12 amino acids. CDR1 is SGHDT, CDR2 YYEEEE, per germline. The sample is drawn from a study of blood T cell repertoires in COVID-19. As for the study in general: Sample material is recorded as cDNA or gDNA derived from T cells, B-cell-depleted T cells, or PBMCs.

Per the study methods: How many nucleated cells were present was estimated from reference gene primer amplification. The table came from immunoSEQ multiplex PCR; TCRdb's copy has only in-frame clones and leaves some out. D and trimming come from the DNA, and the V and J calls and clone size come from that table. This table has approximately 260,000 clones, about 86% appearing once. The chain uses TRBV5-6 and TRBJ2-1; D is uncertain. The TCR originated in a man aged 18 to 29 with active or convalescent COVID-19. The material sequenced was peripheral blood. The CDR3 region has the DNA TGTGCCAGCAGCTTGGTTAGAGATGAGCAGTTCTTC. Residues: CASSLVRDEQFF.